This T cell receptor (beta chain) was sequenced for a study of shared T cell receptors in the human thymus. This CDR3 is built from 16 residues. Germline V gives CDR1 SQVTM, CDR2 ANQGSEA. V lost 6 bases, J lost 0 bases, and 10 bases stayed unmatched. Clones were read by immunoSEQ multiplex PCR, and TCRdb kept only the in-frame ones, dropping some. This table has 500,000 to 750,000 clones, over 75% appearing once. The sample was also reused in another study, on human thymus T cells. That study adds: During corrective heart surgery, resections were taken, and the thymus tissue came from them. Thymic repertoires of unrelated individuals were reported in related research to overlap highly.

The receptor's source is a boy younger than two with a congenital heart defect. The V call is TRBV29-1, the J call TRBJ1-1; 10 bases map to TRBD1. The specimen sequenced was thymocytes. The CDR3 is CSVMTGGLVMNTEAFF. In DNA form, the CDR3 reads TGCAGCGTGATGACAGGGGGCTTAGTAATGAACACTGAAGCTTTCTTT.